The clone carrying this T cell receptor (beta chain) was counted between two and nine times. Its antigen remains unknown. The gene names here belong to mouse. The read finishes 1 residue shy of the CDR3 end, and the germline J gene is used to complete it. Profiled with immunoSEQ multiplex PCR; TCRdb holds only in-frame clones, not every one. The sample contains about 11,000 clones, 30% to 40% of which appear only once. The data were taken from a study of tissue T cells after allogeneic stem cell transplantation. Notes on the study in general: Shared clones across patients were few; motif clustering revealed tissue-specific shared signatures. Anatomically similar tissues had similar TCR repertoires within each patient. Limitations included a small, clinically heterogeneous cohort and limited sampling depth.

Germline V gene sequence: CDR1 KGHPV, CDR2 FQNQEV (reference sequence). The V and J ends lost 5 bases and 1 base respectively, with 9 bases between them. The CDR3 is 15 residues long. Documented time point: mouse harvest day 7 after allogeneic transplant. Mouse grafts combined 10^7 T-cell-depleted bone marrow cells with 10^6 splenic CD5+ T cells. B6 (H2b) cells into BALB/c (H2d) mice; tissues taken at day 7 or 14. Sequenced material: skin. The chain employs TRBV26 and TRBJ1-6; no reliable D call. TRBJ1-6 has ORF status, its function being uncertain. The source of this sequence is a female BALB/c mouse given C57BL/6 T cells with graft-versus-host disease after an allogeneic hematopoietic cell transplant. The CDR3 loop is CASSTTWSYNSPLYF. The CDR3 DNA, read in part, is TGTGCCAGCAGTACGACGTGGTCCTATAATTCGCCCCTCTAC.